There are a few counts of the clone carrying this T cell receptor (beta chain). The antigen is not known. The sample is drawn from a study of CD8 T cells in ankylosing spondylitis. The study, taken as a whole, reports: Prior literature has documented some motif variants in synovial fluid and blood from reactive arthritis. Disease-linked clones had a CD8+ phenotype and relatively low frequency in peripheral blood. The clones that were linked to disease were reported to be significantly enriched in matched synovial fluid samples from ankylosing spondylitis patients. There was a TCR beta motif, made of several highly homologous variants, that appeared characteristic of ankylosing spondylitis blood.

Trimming pared 4 bases from V and 1 base from J, leaving 13 bases between. The germline V gene has CDR1 SGDLS and CDR2 YYNGEE. The CDR3 extends over 15 amino acids. Quantitative 5'-RACE was performed with molecular barcodes, and it yielded the TCR beta libraries. TCRdb re-called the 5' RACE reads through MiXCR, storing one row per CDR3 protein. Among about 800,000 distinct CDR3 sequences listed, 12% were seen once. What was sequenced was blood, either unsorted or a sorted T cell fraction (not recorded which). J is TRBJ2-3 and V is TRBV9; D gene uncertain. The source is a male donor with ankylosing spondylitis. CDR3 residues: CASSRTTPGTDTQYF. In DNA form, the CDR3 reads TGTGCCAGCAGCCGCACAACACCGGGCACAGATACGCAGTATTTT.